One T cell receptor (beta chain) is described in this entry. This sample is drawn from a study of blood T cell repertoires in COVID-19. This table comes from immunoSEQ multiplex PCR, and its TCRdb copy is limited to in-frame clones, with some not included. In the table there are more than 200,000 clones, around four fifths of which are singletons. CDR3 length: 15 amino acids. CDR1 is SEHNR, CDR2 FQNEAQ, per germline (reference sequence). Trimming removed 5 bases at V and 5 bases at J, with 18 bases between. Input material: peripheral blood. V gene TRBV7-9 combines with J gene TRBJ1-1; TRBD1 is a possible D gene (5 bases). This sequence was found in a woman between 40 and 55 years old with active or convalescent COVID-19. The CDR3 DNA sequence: TGTGCCAGCAGCGAGCCACGGGACTCGGGGACTGAAGCTTTCTTT. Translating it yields CASSEPRDSGTEAFF.